A single sample gave rise to the 12 T cell receptor beta chains below, sequenced in a study of T cell responses to AZD1222 COVID-19 vaccine. Produced via immunoSEQ multiplex PCR; TCRdb's table is partial and in-frame only. The sample holds about 120,000 clones, around 89% seen once. This specimen was peripheral blood, taken on day 0 of AZD1222 vaccination. These receptors came from an adult in good health.

V usage is TRBV28 and J usage is TRBJ2-1, with D possibly being TRBD1 (6 bases). V was trimmed by 5 bases and J by 5 bases, leaving 7 bases between them. Germline-derived CDR1 and CDR2 are MDHEN and SYDVKM. The CDR3 covers 12 residues. The CDR3 protein is CASSGTNNEQFF. The CDR3 region has the DNA TGTGCCAGCAGTGGGACAAACAATGAGCAGTTCTTC.

The CDR3 region has the DNA TGCGCCAGCAGCTTCTCGATAGCGGGAGCTTTGAACACCGGGGAGCTGTTTTTT. This codes for CASSFSIAGALNTGELFF. The rearrangement joins TRBV5-1 to TRBJ2-2; TRBD2 agrees at 9 bases. V gave up 2 bases and J gave up 1 base; unmatched junction bases: 9. Germline V gene sequence: CDR1 SGHRS, CDR2 YFSETQ. The CDR3 length is 18 residues.

V is TRBV29-1 and J is TRBJ1-2; 8 bases agree with TRBD1. Trimming at V came to 4 bases and at J to 3 bases, leaving 1 base not matched to a gene. Germline V CDR1 and CDR2: SQVTM, ANQGSEA. The CDR3 is 12 residues long. CDR3 in amino acids: CSVVQGDYGYTF. For the CDR3, the DNA is TGCAGCGTTGTACAGGGGGACTATGGCTACACCTTC.

The table lists this clone with a few counts. The V and J genes are TRBV27 and TRBJ2-7; 7 bases line up with TRBD1. This CDR3 region has 18 residues. Trimming at V came to 2 bases and at J to 6 bases, leaving 19 bases not matched to a gene. Germline V lookup: CDR1 MNHEY, CDR2 SMNVEV (reference sequence). The CDR3 protein is CASSLKGTVRSPPLEQYF. The CDR3 nucleotides are TGTGCCAGCAGTTTAAAAGGGACAGTAAGGTCCCCCCCGCTCGAGCAGTACTTC.

The rearrangement links TRBV9 to TRBJ1-2; no clear D. The CDR3 totals 13 residues. Trimming took off 4 bases at V and 3 bases at J, with 10 bases between the two ends. Germline V gene sequence: CDR1 SGDLS, CDR2 YYNGEE. For the CDR3, the DNA is TGTGCCAGCAGCTACGGTGAAGACTATGGCTACACCTTC. This codes for CASSYGEDYGYTF.

V usage is TRBV27 and J usage is TRBJ1-1; the D is unclear. The CDR3 contains 13 residues. V shed 3 bases and J shed 4 bases, with 9 bases lying between them. CDR1 and CDR2 (germline): MNHEY, SMNVEV (reference sequence). In DNA form, the CDR3 reads TGTGCCAGCAGTTTGGACCGGGCCACTGAAGCTTTCTTT. This gives the protein CASSLDRATEAFF.

This chain links TRBV7-6 with TRBJ2-1; 10 nucleotides agree with TRBD2. This CDR3 is 19 amino acids long. CDR1 and CDR2 (germline): SGHVS, FNYEAQ. J lost 3 bases, V lost 2 bases, and 13 bases had no gene match. This CDR3 reads CASSLREASGRGVYNEQFF. The CDR3 nucleotides are TGTGCCAGCAGCTTAAGGGAGGCTAGCGGGAGAGGCGTCTACAATGAGCAGTTCTTC.

The chain links TRBV6-2 or TRBV6-3 to TRBJ2-2, with no clear D. Trimming took off 2 bases at V and 2 bases at J, with 9 bases between the two ends. The CDR3 is 15 amino acids. The germline V gene encodes CDR1 MNHEY and CDR2 SVGEGT. The CDR3 region is CASSYPSDNTGELFF. DNA for the CDR3: TGTGCCAGCAGTTACCCCTCGGACAACACCGGGGAGCTGTTTTTT.

The chain employs TRBV7-2 and TRBJ2-2; D ambiguous. CDR1 is SGHTA, CDR2 FQGNSA, per germline. V lost 2 bases and J 6 bases, leaving 7 bases between the germline ends. The CDR3 contains 13 residues. This CDR3 is CASSLRLAGELFF. The CDR3 nucleotides read TGTGCCAGCAGCTTAAGGCTGGCCGGGGAGCTGTTTTTT.

The chain employs TRBV9 and TRBJ2-7, with D possibly TRBD2 on 5 matching bases. Per the germline V gene, CDR1 is SGDLS and CDR2 is YYNGEE. Trimming took off 1 base at V and 5 bases at J, with 16 bases between the two ends. CDR3 length: 15 amino acids. The CDR3 DNA reads TGTGCCAGCAGCGTAAGAGACACGGAGGAGGACGAGCAGTACTTC. It is translated as CASSVRDTEEDEQYF.

This clone was found once. V and J are TRBV7-8 and TRBJ1-4; D not certain. The germline V and J ends were trimmed by 5 bases and 10 bases, with 14 bases remaining between them. In germline, CDR1 is SGHVS, CDR2 FQNEAQ. This CDR3 comprises 13 residues. The chain's CDR3 is CASSLQEVGKLFF. The CDR3 nucleotides are TGTGCCAGCAGCCTCCAAGAGGTGGGAAAACTGTTTTTT.

With regard to this clone: Germline is not matched at one junction end, which may reflect a read error. CDR3 protein: CASSLAGGHTYEQYF. CDR3 bases: TGTGCCAGCAGCCTAGCGGGGGGACACACCTACGAGCAGTACTTC. The chain is built from TRBV7-6 and TRBJ2-7; 11 bases are shared with TRBD2. From germline, CDR1 is SGHVS and CDR2 FNYEAQ. This CDR3 is 15 amino acids long.